The following is a TCR beta chain sequence with its context. Its antigen is not identified. The data derive from a study of beta chain features in type 1 diabetes. Study results and limitations: Type 1 diabetes patients had fewer VDJ junction insertions and more deletions. Any role of HLA type in TCRB rearrangement remained unresolved here. Shorter TCRB CDR3s, moderately but significantly so, marked every one of the four CD4+ subsets in Type 1 diabetes patients.

Reverse transcription of all isolated RNA meant that expressed TCRB transcripts were sequenced. Sequenced naive, central memory and regulatory T cell samples produced an average of about 3.9 million reads. Here immunoSEQ multiplex PCR was the method, and the copy in TCRdb shows in-frame clones only, minus some. Of 150,000 to 200,000 clones in the sample, roughly 63% were seen once. V lost 5 bases, J lost 5 bases, and 1 base stayed unmatched. The germline CDR1 and CDR2 sequences are MDHEN and SYDVKM. The CDR3 runs to 13 residues. The TCR comes from a young man with type 1 diabetes. The sequenced sample was naive CD4+ T cells from blood. V gene TRBV28 combines with J gene TRBJ2-3; 10 nucleotides align to TRBD1. CDR3 sequence reads: CASSGTGVDTQYF. In nucleotides, the CDR3 is TGTGCCAGCAGTGGGACAGGGGTAGATACGCAGTATTTT.